This entry lists 18 T cell receptor beta chains sequenced from one sample in a study of T cell responses to AZD1222 COVID-19 vaccine. The data were produced by immunoSEQ multiplex PCR, yet TCRdb's version contains in-frame clones alone and is incomplete. The table lists tens of thousands of clones, around 90% of them singletons. The specimen comprised peripheral blood, sampled on day 0 of AZD1222 vaccination. All receptors derive from an adult in good health.

The rearrangement links TRBV15 to TRBJ2-2; 8 bases align to TRBD2. Germline loops: CDR1 LNHNV, CDR2 YYDKDF (reference sequence). The CDR3 covers 15 residues. Trimming cost V 4 bases and J 1 base; bases outside gene matches: 2. The CDR3: CATSTGLENTGELFF. CDR3 DNA: TGTGCCACCAGCACGGGACTAGAGAACACCGGGGAGCTGTTTTTT.

This clone is a singleton in its sample. The chain is built from TRBV6-1 and TRBJ1-2; 9 bases are a match to TRBD1. Trimming at V came to 1 base and at J to 3 bases, leaving 0 bases not matched to a gene. Germline CDR1 and CDR2: MNHNS and SASEGT. CDR3 length: 14 residues. CDR3 sequence (DNA): TGTGCCAGCAGTGAAGGGGACAGGGACTATGGCTACACCTTC. The encoded protein is CASSEGDRDYGYTF.

The chain combines TRBV5-1 with TRBJ1-4; no clear D gene. The V gene's germline CDR1 is SGHRS and CDR2 YFSETQ. V was pared by 0 bases and J by 8 bases, with 11 bases between. This CDR3 region has 14 residues. This CDR3 is CASSLAIGLEKLFF. CDR3 nucleotides: TGCGCCAGCAGCTTGGCCATAGGGTTGGAAAAACTGTTTTTT.

This clone is a singleton in its sample. V and J are TRBV5-6 and TRBJ1-2; no clear D gene. The CDR3 extends over 13 amino acids. Germline lookup yields CDR1 SGHDT and CDR2 YYEEEE. V was clipped by 1 base and J by 10 bases, with 14 bases between them. CDR3: CASSLTRGADYTF. The CDR3 DNA reads TGTGCCAGCAGCTTGACTCGGGGTGCTGACTACACCTTC.

This chain joins TRBV4-3 and TRBJ2-3, with 11 bases matching TRBD2. CDR3 length: 17 amino acids. Unmatched junction bases numbered 7, after V lost 4 bases and J lost 1 base. Germline lookup yields CDR1 LGHNA and CDR2 YSLEER. CDR3 amino acids: CASSPQTGLAGTDTQYF. DNA of the CDR3: TGCGCCAGCAGCCCTCAAACGGGACTAGCGGGCACAGATACGCAGTATTTT.

V usage is TRBV7-8 and J usage is TRBJ2-5; D remains ambiguous. The CDR3 has 16 amino acids. Trimming took 5 bases from V and 1 from J, leaving 17 bases between them. CDR1 is SGHVS, CDR2 FQNEAQ, per germline. The CDR3 nucleotides are TGTGCCAGCAGCATACACGGCGAAAGCTCCCAAGAGACCCAGTACTTC. Protein product: CASSIHGESSQETQYF.

The rearrangement uses TRBV4-3 and TRBJ1-2; D might be TRBD1 (6 bases). Germline CDR1 reads LGHNA; CDR2 reads YSLEER. V was shortened by 4 bases and J by 1 base, with 10 bases between the two germline ends. This CDR3 spans 14 amino acids. The CDR3 bases are TGCGCCAGCAGCCCCAGGGGCGGTAACTATGGCTACACCTTC. This encodes CASSPRGGNYGYTF.

V usage is TRBV6-6 and J usage is TRBJ2-6; 8 positions agree with TRBD1. This CDR3 is 23 amino acids long. V shed 5 bases, J shed 0 bases, and the junction held 24 bases outside the gene matches. Germline lookup yields CDR1 MNHNY and CDR2 SVGAGI (reference sequence). CDR3 in amino acids: CASSPVGSGGYLPFSSGANVLTF. The CDR3 DNA reads as TGTGCCAGCAGTCCGGTAGGATCAGGGGGCTACTTACCATTCAGCTCTGGGGCCAACGTCCTGACTTTC.

The sample holds a few counts of this clone. This chain uses TRBV7-9 with TRBJ1-4, with a weak D call TRBD1 (6 bases). The CDR3 consists of 15 residues. V gave up 5 bases and J gave up 2 bases, with 12 bases separating them. Germline assignment: CDR1 SEHNR and CDR2 FQNEAQ (reference sequence). Here the CDR3 reads CASSGQRGTNEKLFF. CDR3 nucleotides: TGTGCCAGCAGCGGACAGAGAGGTACTAATGAAAAACTGTTTTTT.

The CDR3 sequence is CASSYTLTSTYEQYF. The CDR3 coding sequence is TGTGCCAGCAGTTACACATTGACTAGCACTTACGAGCAGTACTTC. The chain employs TRBV6-5 and TRBJ2-7, with 7 bases aligning to TRBD2. Germline V gives CDR1 MNHEY, CDR2 SVGAGI. J lost 4 bases, V lost 2 bases, and 8 bases had no gene match. The CDR3 length is 15 residues.

The chain carries TRBV6-1 and TRBJ2-3; D not resolved. The germline V gene encodes CDR1 MNHNS and CDR2 SASEGT. The length of the CDR3 is 12 residues. The V and J ends lost 2 bases and 2 bases respectively, with 2 bases between them. The CDR3 spells CASSEITDTQYF. The CDR3 region has the DNA TGTGCCAGCAGTGAAATCACAGATACGCAGTATTTT.

This chain uses TRBV27 with TRBJ2-7; 10 nucleotides line up with TRBD1. The germline gives CDR1 MNHEY, CDR2 SMNVEV (reference sequence). The CDR3 consists of 13 residues. V was pared by 8 bases and J by 3 bases, with 4 bases of the junction left unmatched. This CDR3 is CASRRDRGYEQYF. CDR3 DNA: TGTGCCAGCCGCCGGGACAGGGGCTACGAGCAGTACTTC.

V and J are TRBV19 and TRBJ1-1, with TRBD1 as a possible D gene (5 bases). V was clipped by 7 bases and J by 6 bases, with 18 bases between them. In germline, CDR1 is LNHDA, CDR2 SQIVND (reference sequence). The CDR3 spans 14 residues. CDR3 sequence reads: CASNINWGVAEAFF. CDR3 sequence (DNA): TGTGCCAGTAACATAAATTGGGGGGTTGCTGAAGCTTTCTTT.

The chain has TRBV2 and TRBJ1-1; D may be TRBD1 (6 bases). This CDR3 is built from 13 residues. Germline loops: CDR1 SNHLY, CDR2 FYNNEI. Trimming removed 5 bases from V and 7 bases from J, with 14 bases in between. The CDR3 loop reads CASSNQGRSEAFF. For the CDR3, the DNA is TGTGCCAGCAGTAATCAGGGGAGAAGTGAAGCTTTCTTT.

This rearrangement joins TRBV6-1 to TRBJ1-5; D is undetermined. The CDR3 loop spans 16 amino acids. Germline CDR1 reads MNHNS; CDR2 reads SASEGT. Trimming cost V 1 base and J 1 base, with 11 bases left between them. The CDR3 region has the DNA TGTGCCAGCAGTGAAGTTCCAAATCGGAGCAATCAGCCCCAGCATTTT. Encoded protein: CASSEVPNRSNQPQHF.

V is TRBV4-2 and J is TRBJ2-1; 8 bases match TRBD2. The ends lost 0 bases at V and 5 bases at J; junction bases unmatched: 6. Germline loops: CDR1 LGHNA, CDR2 YNFKEQ. The CDR3 is 16 amino acids. CDR3 in amino acids: CASSQEEAGANNEQFF. As DNA, the CDR3 is TGTGCCAGCAGCCAAGAGGAAGCGGGGGCCAACAATGAGCAGTTCTTC.

The chain joins TRBV7-9 to TRBJ2-1; D is undetermined. Trimming left V 5 bases short and J 7 bases short, with 12 bases between. The germline V gene encodes CDR1 SEHNR and CDR2 FQNEAQ (reference sequence). CDR3 length equals 13 residues. The CDR3 sequence is CASSRKVLNEQFF. The CDR3, as DNA: TGTGCCAGCAGCCGAAAAGTTCTAAATGAGCAGTTCTTC.

V usage is TRBV2 and J usage is TRBJ1-1, with 8 bases fitting TRBD1. The CDR3 is 13 residues long. Looked up from germline, CDR1 is SNHLY and CDR2 is FYNNEI. V lost 8 bases and J lost 0; bases outside the gene matches: 2. DNA for the CDR3: TGTGCCAGCCGGACAGGGATGAACACTGAAGCTTTCTTT. It codes for CASRTGMNTEAFF.